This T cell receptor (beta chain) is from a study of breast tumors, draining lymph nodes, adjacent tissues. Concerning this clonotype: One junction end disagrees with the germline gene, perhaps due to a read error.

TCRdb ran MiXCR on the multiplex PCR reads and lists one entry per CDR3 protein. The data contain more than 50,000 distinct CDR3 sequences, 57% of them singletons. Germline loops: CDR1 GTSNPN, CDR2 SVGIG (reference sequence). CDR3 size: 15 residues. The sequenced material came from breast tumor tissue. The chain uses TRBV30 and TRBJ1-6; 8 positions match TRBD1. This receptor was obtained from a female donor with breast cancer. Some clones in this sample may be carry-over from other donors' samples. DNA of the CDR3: TGTGTCTGGAGTGCGGGACAGGTCGGGAATTCACCCCTCCACTTT. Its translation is CVWSAGQVGNSPLHF.